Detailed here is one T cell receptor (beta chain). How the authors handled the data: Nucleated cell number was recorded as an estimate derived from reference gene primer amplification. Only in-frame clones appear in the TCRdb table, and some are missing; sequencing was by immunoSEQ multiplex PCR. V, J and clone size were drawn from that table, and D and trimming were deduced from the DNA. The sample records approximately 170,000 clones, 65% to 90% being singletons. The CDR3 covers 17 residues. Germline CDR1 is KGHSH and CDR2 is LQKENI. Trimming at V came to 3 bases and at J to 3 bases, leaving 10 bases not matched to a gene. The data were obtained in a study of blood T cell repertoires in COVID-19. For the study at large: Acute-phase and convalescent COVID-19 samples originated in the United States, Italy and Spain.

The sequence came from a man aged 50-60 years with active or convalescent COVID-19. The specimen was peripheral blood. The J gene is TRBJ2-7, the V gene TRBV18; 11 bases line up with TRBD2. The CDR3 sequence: CASSPTSGSLPGYEQYF. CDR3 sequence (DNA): TGTGCCAGCTCACCTACTAGCGGGAGCCTTCCGGGCTACGAGCAGTACTTC.